This is a list of T cell receptor beta chains from one sample in a study of shared clonotypes between healthy human individuals. TCRdb's copy holds only in-frame clones and misses some; the assay was immunoSEQ multiplex PCR. The sample lists 450,000 to 600,000 clones; 60% to 85% were seen once. The specimen sequenced was PBMCs. Source of these receptors: a woman in her thirties or forties in good health. Some clones in this sample may be carry-over from other donors' samples. Each CDR3 is given without its conserved first and last residue. The order of the fields is V gene, J gene, CDR3 protein.

>TRBV6-1|TRBJ2-6
ASRQSGANVLT
>TRBV18|TRBJ2-3
ASSPPQRTSTDTQY
>TRBV27|TRBJ2-5
ASSSVGSETQY
>TRBV30|TRBJ2-1
AWAGGLAGGEQF
>TRBV9|TRBJ2-7
ASSVGLAGRNYEQY
>TRBV19|TRBJ2-3
ASSIEGLAGGSRDTQY
>TRBV18|TRBJ2-5
ASSFQTGGQETQY
>TRBV7-9|TRBJ1-6
ASSHTQGRNSPLH
>TRBV4-1|TRBJ1-1
ASSRGGQGYTEAF
>TRBV5-5|TRBJ2-5
ASSIDQDRQTQY